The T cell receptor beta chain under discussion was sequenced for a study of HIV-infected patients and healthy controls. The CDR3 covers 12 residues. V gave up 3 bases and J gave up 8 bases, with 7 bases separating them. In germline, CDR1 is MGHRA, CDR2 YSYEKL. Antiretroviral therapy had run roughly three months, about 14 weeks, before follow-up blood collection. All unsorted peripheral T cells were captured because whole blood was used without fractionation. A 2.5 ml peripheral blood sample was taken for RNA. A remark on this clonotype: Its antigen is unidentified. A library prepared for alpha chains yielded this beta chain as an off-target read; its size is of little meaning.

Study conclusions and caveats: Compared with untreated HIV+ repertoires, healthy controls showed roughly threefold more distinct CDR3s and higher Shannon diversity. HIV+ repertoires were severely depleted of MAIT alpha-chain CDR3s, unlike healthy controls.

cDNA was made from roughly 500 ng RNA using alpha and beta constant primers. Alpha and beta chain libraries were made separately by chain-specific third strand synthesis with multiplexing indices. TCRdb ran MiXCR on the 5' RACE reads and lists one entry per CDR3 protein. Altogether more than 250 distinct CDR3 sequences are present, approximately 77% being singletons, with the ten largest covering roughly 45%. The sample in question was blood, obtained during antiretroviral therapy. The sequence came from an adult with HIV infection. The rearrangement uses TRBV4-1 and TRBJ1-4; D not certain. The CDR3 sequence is CASSQDLEKLFF. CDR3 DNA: TGCGCCAGCAGCCAGGACTTGGAAAAACTGTTTTTT.